This is a list of T cell receptor beta chains from one sample in a study of coeliac disease. Assay used: immunoSEQ multiplex PCR; TCRdb lists only in-frame clones, some missing. Seen here are about 1,300 clones, roughly two thirds observed once, and the top ten hold roughly 31%. The material sequenced was lamina propria lymphocytes from the gut. The source is a middle-aged woman with celiac disease on a gluten-free diet, and with hypertension. Each CDR3 is given with its conserved first and last residue. D genes are given only for firm matches. Only some rows state a clone size, as once, few, many or a class for expanded clones.

clone_size: once; d_call: -; v_call: TRBV5-2; j_call: TRBJ2-6; cdr3_nt: TGTGCCAGCAAATTCAAGGGAGAACAAAGTCGGGCCAACGTCCTGACTTTC; cdr3_aa: CASKFKGEQSRANVLTF
clone_size: -; d_call: -; v_call: TRBV5-6; j_call: TRBJ2-1; cdr3_nt: TGTGCCAGCAGCCCCGCCGGGGGACTCGGCTCCTACAATGAGCAGTTCTTC; cdr3_aa: CASSPAGGLGSYNEQFF
clone_size: -; d_call: TRBD1; v_call: TRBV27; j_call: TRBJ1-2; cdr3_nt: TGTGCCAGCACCCCGGGACAGGGGGTTTTTGGCTACACCTTC; cdr3_aa: CASTPGQGVFGYTF
clone_size: -; d_call: TRBD2; v_call: TRBV5-4; j_call: TRBJ2-7; cdr3_nt: TGTGCCAGCAGCTTGTGGGGACTAGCGGAGAGCTCCTACGAGCAGTACTTC; cdr3_aa: CASSLWGLAESSYEQYF
clone_size: -; d_call: -; v_call: TRBV7-6; j_call: TRBJ2-7; cdr3_nt: TGTGCCAGCAGCCCGGGGGGCAGGGGGCTTCTTTACGAGCAGTACTTC; cdr3_aa: CASSPGGRGLLYEQYF
clone_size: -; d_call: TRBD1; v_call: TRBV30; j_call: TRBJ1-3; cdr3_nt: TGTGCCTGGTTCCCGGGACAGGCCTATACTACCTCTGGAAACACCATATATTTT; cdr3_aa: CAWFPGQAYTTSGNTIYF
clone_size: -; d_call: -; v_call: TRBV7-8; j_call: TRBJ2-1; cdr3_nt: TGTGCCAGCAGCCCCCGACAAAAATCGTACAATGAGCAGTTCTTC; cdr3_aa: CASSPRQKSYNEQFF
clone_size: -; d_call: -; v_call: TRBV11-3; j_call: TRBJ2-3; cdr3_nt: TGTGCCAGCAGCTTGCGGGGCAAAAATACGCAGTATTTT; cdr3_aa: CASSLRGKNTQYF
clone_size: -; d_call: -; v_call: TRBV7-2; j_call: TRBJ2-3; cdr3_nt: TGTGCCAGCAGCGCCCGACTAGTGTCTTCAGATACGCAGTATTTT; cdr3_aa: CASSARLVSSDTQYF
clone_size: -; d_call: -; v_call: TRBV5-1; j_call: TRBJ2-1; cdr3_nt: TGTGCCAGCAGGCCGGGACTCCCCTCTTACAATGAGCAGTTCTTC; cdr3_aa: CASRPGLPSYNEQFF
clone_size: few; d_call: -; v_call: TRBV5-3; j_call: TRBJ1-1; cdr3_nt: TGTGCCAGAAGCTCGGACGGGGGCGGGGGGGACACTGAAGCTTTCTTT; cdr3_aa: CARSSDGGGGDTEAFF
clone_size: few; d_call: TRBD1; v_call: TRBV19; j_call: TRBJ1-1; cdr3_nt: TGTGCCAGTAAACAGGGGGCGGACACTGAAGCTTTCTTT; cdr3_aa: CASKQGADTEAFF
clone_size: few; d_call: -; v_call: TRBV20-1; j_call: TRBJ1-2; cdr3_nt: TGCAGTGCTCGGGAGGGTATCGGCTACACCTTC; cdr3_aa: CSAREGIGYTF
clone_size: -; d_call: TRBD2; v_call: TRBV11-2; j_call: TRBJ2-1; cdr3_nt: TGTGCCAGCAGCCCCTCCGTCGGCGGGAGGGCGGTAGATGAGCAGTTCTTC; cdr3_aa: CASSPSVGGRAVDEQFF
clone_size: -; d_call: TRBD1; v_call: TRBV5-1; j_call: TRBJ1-1; cdr3_nt: TGCGCCAGCAGCTCCGGGGACAGGGGCTGGAACACTGAAGCTTTCTTT; cdr3_aa: CASSSGDRGWNTEAFF
clone_size: -; d_call: -; v_call: TRBV2; j_call: TRBJ1-2; cdr3_nt: TGTGCCAGCAGTGAATGGAAACTCAACTATGACTACACCTTC; cdr3_aa: CASSEWKLNYDYTF
clone_size: -; d_call: TRBD2; v_call: TRBV7-9; j_call: TRBJ2-7; cdr3_nt: TGTGCCAGCAGCTTAGAGCAAGAAGGCGGGGGACCGTACGAGCAGTACTTC; cdr3_aa: CASSLEQEGGGPYEQYF
clone_size: -; d_call: TRBD1; v_call: TRBV10-3; j_call: TRBJ1-2; cdr3_nt: TGTGCCGTCGGACAGGGGGCAGCTGGCTACACCTTC; cdr3_aa: CAVGQGAAGYTF
clone_size: once; d_call: -; v_call: TRBV28; j_call: TRBJ1-1; cdr3_nt: TGTGCCAGCAGTTTACCAAAAAACACTGAAGCTTTCTTT; cdr3_aa: CASSLPKNTEAFF
clone_size: few; d_call: -; v_call: TRBV5-1; j_call: TRBJ2-3; cdr3_nt: TGCGCCAGCAGCCCCCCACAGGGGGGGGGCAGCACAGATACGCAGTATTTT; cdr3_aa: CASSPPQGGGSTDTQYF
clone_size: -; d_call: TRBD1; v_call: TRBV29-1; j_call: TRBJ1-2; cdr3_nt: TGCAGCGTTGAAAATGCGGGGACAGAACCTACTAACTATGGCTACACCTTC; cdr3_aa: CSVENAGTEPTNYGYTF